Below, 11 T cell receptor beta chains from the same sample are listed, as sequenced in a study of OX40 agonist ivuxolimab in advanced cancers. The repertoire was sequenced with immunoSEQ multiplex PCR; TCRdb's copy has only in-frame clones and lacks some. In the table there are roughly 56,000 clones, 85% of which are singletons. The sample in question was CD4+ or CD8+ T cells sorted from blood, obtained in a trial of the OX40 agonist ivuxolimab. These TCRs come from an adult with an advanced solid tumor such as melanoma, head and neck, liver or kidney cancer.

The genes are TRBV11-3 and TRBJ2-3; D gene unclear. The length of the CDR3 is 11 residues. The germline CDR1 and CDR2 sequences are SGHNT and YENEEA. V was trimmed by 4 bases and J by 3 bases, leaving 2 bases between them. This CDR3 reads CASSYTDTQYF. DNA of the CDR3: TGTGCCAGCAGCTATACAGATACGCAGTATTTT.

This clone showed up just a few times. One junction end does not reproduce the germline sequence, and a read error may be involved. The rearrangement joins TRBV2 to TRBJ2-2; possibly TRBD2 for D (6 bases). The germline gives CDR1 SNHLY, CDR2 FYNNEI. The CDR3 is 14 residues long. This CDR3 is CATRRDGNAGELFF. CDR3 nucleotide sequence: TGTGCCACAAGGAGGGACGGGAACGCCGGGGAGCTGTTTTTT.

The gene calls are TRBV7-3 and TRBJ2-5; 9 bases are shared with TRBD2. The closer fit of TRBJ2-7 to the DNA end suggests the J call may be wrong. The CDR3 totals 16 residues. Germline assignment: CDR1 SGHTA and CDR2 FQGTGA. CDR3 bases: TGTGCCAGCAGACTACCCGGACTAGCGACGATCTACGAGCAGTACTTC. This codes for CASRLPGLATIYEQYF.

V usage is TRBV27 and J usage is TRBJ2-2; perhaps D is TRBD1 or TRBD2 (5 bases each). Trimming removed 4 bases from V and 5 bases from J, with 8 bases in between. CDR1 is MNHEY, CDR2 SMNVEV, per germline (reference sequence). CDR3 length: 13 amino acids. This CDR3 is CASSSWGTGELFF. CDR3 in DNA: TGTGCCAGCAGTTCCTGGGGGACCGGGGAGCTGTTTTTT.

The rearrangement uses TRBV5-4 and TRBJ2-1, with 11 bases aligning to TRBD2. Trimming removed 0 bases from V and 6 bases from J; junction bases left unmatched: 2. Germline lookup yields CDR1 SGHNT and CDR2 YYREEE (reference sequence). CDR3 length: 15 amino acids. The CDR3 protein is CASSLAGTSGNEQFF. The CDR3 DNA sequence: TGTGCCAGCAGCTTGGCGGGGACTAGCGGCAATGAGCAGTTCTTC.

The chain is built from TRBV13 and TRBJ2-2; D is unclear. With 2 bases removed from V and 2 bases from J, the gap between germline ends came to 6 bases. The CDR3 contains 14 residues. CDR1 is PRHDT and CDR2 is FYEKMQ in the germline V gene (reference sequence). The CDR3 is CASSLTRNTGELFF. DNA for the CDR3: TGTGCCAGCAGCTTAACGAGAAACACCGGGGAGCTGTTTTTT.

In DNA form, the CDR3 reads TGTGCCAGCAGCCCCTACACTCTTCGGGATACGCAGTATTTT. Amino acids: CASSPYTLRDTQYF. J is TRBJ2-3 and V is TRBV5-6; D is undetermined. Germline V gives CDR1 SGHDT, CDR2 YYEEEE. V dropped 4 bases and J dropped 6 bases, with 15 bases sitting between them. The CDR3 totals 14 residues.

The V gene is TRBV5-1, the J gene TRBJ2-3; TRBD2 aligns across 7 bases. Looked up from germline, CDR1 is SGHRS and CDR2 is YFSETQ. The CDR3 has 14 amino acids. Losses at the gene ends were 2 bases for V and 5 bases for J; bases not matched to a gene: 5. CDR3 region: CASSLGGEGDTQYF. CDR3 in DNA: TGCGCCAGCAGCTTAGGAGGGGAGGGAGATACGCAGTATTTT.

The chain's CDR3 is CASASVDFGTTAFF. The DNA of the CDR3 is TGTGCCAGTGCCTCGGTGGATTTCGGGACTACGGCTTTCTTT. V gene TRBV19 combines with J gene TRBJ1-1, with a possible D match to TRBD1 (5 bases). Germline V gene data show CDR1 as LNHDA and CDR2 as SQIVND (reference sequence). The CDR3 contains 14 residues. V was cut by 8 bases and J by 11 bases, with 24 bases left in between.

The chain has TRBV19 and TRBJ2-5; D unresolved. Germline values: CDR1 LNHDA, CDR2 SQIVND (reference sequence). The V end was cut by 5 bases, the J end by 5 bases, with 15 bases between. CDR3 length: 14 residues. The CDR3 protein is CASSPAAAPETQYF. The CDR3 DNA reads as TGTGCCAGTAGTCCCGCGGCAGCTCCGGAGACCCAGTACTTC. The full variable domain, completed using reference TRBV19 and TRBJ2-5, is DGGITQSPKYLFRKEGQNVTLSCEQNLNHDAMYWYRQDPGQGLRLIYYSQIVNDFQKGDIAEGYSVSREKKESFPLTVTSAQKNPTAFYLCASSPAAAPETQYFGPGTRLLVL.

The V gene is TRBV6-6, the J gene TRBJ2-1, with 11 nucleotides matching TRBD2. Germline CDR1 and CDR2: MNHNY and SVGAGI (reference sequence). The CDR3 covers 13 residues. V gave up 11 bases and J gave up 4 bases; unmatched junction bases: 4. CDR3 protein: CAVAGGVYNEQFF. The CDR3 coding sequence is TGTGCCGTAGCGGGAGGGGTATACAATGAGCAGTTCTTC.